One and the same sample provided the 24 T cell receptor beta chains below, sequenced in a study of cytomegalovirus exposure and HLA in healthy donors. The PCR used 60 Vbeta and 13 Jbeta primers. The data were produced by immunoSEQ multiplex PCR, yet TCRdb's version contains in-frame clones alone and is incomplete. The data hold some 170,000 clones, with 81% observed a single time. The sample taken for sequencing was PBMCs. These receptor sequences come from a woman between 18 and 29 years old in good health and CMV-seropositive.

The chain is built from TRBV9 and TRBJ1-4, with TRBD1 matching 8 bases. The CDR3 is 15 residues long. In germline, CDR1 is SGDLS, CDR2 YYNGEE. With V trimmed by 4 bases and J by 3 bases, 5 bases remained unmatched. Here the CDR3 reads CASSSRQGSNEKLFF. For the CDR3, the DNA is TGTGCCAGCAGCTCACGACAGGGGTCTAATGAAAAACTGTTTTTT.

This clone was counted only a few times. The genes are TRBV7-9 and TRBJ2-7, with D tentatively TRBD1 (6 bases). V lost 3 bases to trimming and J lost 0 bases, with 18 bases between them. There are 17 residues in the CDR3. Germline V gene data show CDR1 as SEHNR and CDR2 as FQNEAQ (reference sequence). The CDR3 protein is CASSFSRGLGSSYEQYF. CDR3 coding DNA: TGTGCCAGCAGCTTTTCTAGGGGGTTAGGCAGCTCCTACGAGCAGTACTTC.

The sample holds a few counts of this clone. Distinct nucleotide sequences in the sample also encode this CDR3. This chain uses TRBV7-3 with TRBJ2-2; 9 bases map to TRBD1. The germline V gene encodes CDR1 SGHTA and CDR2 FQGTGA. Unmatched junction bases numbered 6, after V lost 5 bases and J lost 2 bases. This CDR3 contains 16 residues. CDR3 coding DNA: TGTGCCAGCAGCCCTCGGACAGGGGCTAACACCGGGGAGCTGTTTTTT. Translating gives CASSPRTGANTGELFF. Full variable domain (rest looked up from reference TRBV7-3 and TRBJ2-2): GAGVSQTPSNKVTEKGKYVELRCDPISGHTALYWYRQSLGQGPEFLIYFQGTGAADDSGLPNDRFFAVRPEGSVSTLKIQRTERGDSAVYLCASSPRTGANTGELFFGEGSRLTVL.

The genes are TRBV10-1 and TRBJ2-5, with 15 nucleotides matching TRBD2. Germline V gives CDR1 WNHNN, CDR2 SYGVQD (reference sequence). CDR3 length equals 15 residues. V lost 5 bases and J lost 6; bases outside the gene matches: 4. CDR3 sequence: CASSPGTSGGKTQYF. CDR3 bases: TGCGCCAGCAGTCCCGGGACTAGCGGGGGGAAGACCCAGTACTTC.

The chain joins TRBV6-9 to TRBJ2-5; TRBD1 might be the D (5 bases). Near its end, the DNA agrees better with TRBJ2-7, so the J call may be wrong. The CDR3 has 16 residues. From germline, CDR1 is MNHGY and CDR2 SVAAGI. In DNA form, the CDR3 reads TGTGCCAGCTCCCCCAAGGGGCCACTCCCCTCCTACGAGCAGTACTTC. This encodes CASSPKGPLPSYEQYF.

The gene calls are TRBV16 and TRBJ2-3, with D unclear. There are 12 residues in the CDR3. Germline V gene lookup returns CDR1 KGHSY and CDR2 FQNENV. Trimming removed 4 bases at V and 2 bases at J, with 4 bases between. This CDR3 reads CASSPNTDTQYF. The CDR3 nucleotides are TGTGCCAGCAGCCCTAACACAGATACGCAGTATTTT. Supplemented by reference TRBV16 and TRBJ2-3, the full variable domain reads GEEVAQTPKHLVRGEGQKAKLYCAPIKGHSYVFWYQQVLKNEFKFLISFQNENVFDETGMPKERFSAKCLPNSPCSLEIQATKLEDSAVYFCASSPNTDTQYFGPGTRLTVL.

This clone showed up just once. V usage is TRBV9 and J usage is TRBJ1-6; D is possibly TRBD1 (6 bases). CDR3 length: 15 amino acids. V was shortened by 4 bases and J by 13 bases, with 21 bases between the two germline ends. Germline CDR1 and CDR2: SGDLS and YYNGEE. The CDR3 nucleotides read TGTGCCAGCAGCCCAGCCGGGACAACCCCCTCTCCCCTCCACTTT. Its protein is CASSPAGTTPSPLHF. Combining the CDR3 with reference TRBV9 and TRBJ1-6 gives the whole variable domain DSGVTQTPKHLITATGQRVTLRCSPRSGDLSVYWYQQSLDQGLQFLIQYYNGEERAKGNILERFSAQQFPDLHSELNLSSLELGDSALYFCASSPAGTTPSPLHFGNGTRLTVT.

For the CDR3, the DNA is TGCGCCAGCAGCCAAGAAGGGGCGACCGGGACAGGGGCCAGGGGATCCCTCCACTTT. Translation: CASSQEGATGTGARGSLHF. The chain couples TRBV4-3 to TRBJ1-6; 10 bases line up with TRBD1. Trimming at V came to 0 bases and at J to 14 bases, leaving 19 bases not matched to a gene. The V gene's germline CDR1 is LGHNA and CDR2 YSLEER. CDR3 length: 19 amino acids.

The V and J genes are TRBV7-9 and TRBJ1-2, with a possible D match to TRBD1 (6 bases). Trimming shortened V by 0 bases and J by 5 bases, and 13 bases separated the two germline ends. The CDR3 totals 15 residues. Germline V gives CDR1 SEHNR, CDR2 FQNEAQ (reference sequence). The CDR3 here is CASSLAGQQAYGYTF. CDR3 DNA sequence: TGTGCCAGCAGCTTAGCTGGACAGCAAGCATATGGCTACACCTTC.

CDR3 nucleotides: TGTGCCAGCAGTGAAACGGTGGGAGACGAGCAGTACTTC. This sequence encodes CASSETVGDEQYF. The chain employs TRBV6-1 and TRBJ2-7, with D possibly TRBD2 on 5 matching bases. Deletions cut 2 bases from V and 5 bases from J, with 10 bases between. The CDR3 loop spans 13 amino acids. The germline V gene encodes CDR1 MNHNS and CDR2 SASEGT.

The rearrangement joins TRBV6-5 to TRBJ2-5; maybe TRBD2 (6 bases). This CDR3 is built from 14 residues. Germline lookup yields CDR1 MNHEY and CDR2 SVGAGI. Trimming took 2 bases from V and 1 from J, leaving 8 bases between them. CDR3 in amino acids: CASSYAGIQETQYF. The CDR3 nucleotides read TGTGCCAGCAGTTACGCGGGAATCCAAGAGACCCAGTACTTC.

The chain links TRBV30 to TRBJ1-5; weak D call: TRBD1 (6 bases). Germline CDR1 is GTSNPN and CDR2 is SVGIG (reference sequence). The CDR3 contains 13 residues. V was clipped by 4 bases and J by 2 bases, with 9 bases between them. The CDR3 loop reads CAWKGDGNQPQHF. The CDR3 coding sequence is TGTGCCTGGAAGGGGGACGGCAATCAGCCCCAGCATTTT.

This rearrangement joins TRBV10-3 to TRBJ2-2; TRBD2 matches 8 bases. Germline V gene data show CDR1 as ENHRY and CDR2 as SYGVKD. V gave up 3 bases and J gave up 4 bases; unmatched junction bases: 4. This CDR3 has 15 residues. DNA of the CDR3: TGTGCCATCAGTGACAAAAGCGGGGGCACCGGGGAGCTGTTTTTT. As protein: CAISDKSGGTGELFF.

The genes are TRBV7-9 and TRBJ1-2, with D unclear. Germline V CDR1 and CDR2: SEHNR, FQNEAQ (reference sequence). CDR3 length: 16 amino acids. V was cut by 3 bases and J by 0 bases, with 14 bases left in between. The CDR3 here is CASSFPAGQSNYGYTF. The CDR3 DNA reads as TGTGCCAGCAGCTTCCCGGCGGGCCAATCTAACTATGGCTACACCTTC.

This clone showed up just once. A junction boundary mismatches the germline segment, possibly from a read error. This chain joins TRBV15 and TRBJ2-6; the D gene is possibly TRBD1 (5 bases). Germline lookup yields CDR1 LNHNV and CDR2 YYDKDF (reference sequence). The CDR3 loop spans 17 amino acids. The CDR3 region is CATSSEQAFSGANGLTF. The CDR3 region has the DNA TGTGCCACCAGCAGTGAGCAGGCGTTCTCTGGGGCCAACGGCCTGACTTTC.

The chain couples TRBV7-9 to TRBJ1-3; D is unresolved. The CDR3 has 14 amino acids. Trimming took off 6 bases at V and 7 bases at J, with 16 bases between the two ends. Germline V gene sequence: CDR1 SEHNR, CDR2 FQNEAQ (reference sequence). The CDR3 nucleotides are TGTGCCAGCAGGGTAAACATAGAGGTGAACACCATATATTTT. It specifies CASRVNIEVNTIYF.

This chain uses TRBV7-2 with TRBJ2-1; possible D gene TRBD2, 5 bases. CDR3 length: 15 residues. The ends were cut back, 2 bases at V and 5 bases at J, with 13 bases in the middle. Germline loops: CDR1 SGHTA, CDR2 FQGNSA. The DNA for the CDR3 is TGTGCCAGCAGCTTACCATACCTCGGGAACAATGAGCAGTTCTTC. Protein product: CASSLPYLGNNEQFF.

This chain links TRBV18 with TRBJ2-3, with 7 nucleotides matching TRBD1. There are 15 residues in the CDR3. In germline, CDR1 is KGHSH, CDR2 LQKENI. J was trimmed by 2 bases and V by 3 bases; bases with no gene match: 5. DNA of the CDR3: TGTGCCAGCTCACCTAGGGACAGAGACACAGATACGCAGTATTTT. Translated: CASSPRDRDTDTQYF.

The CDR3 region is CASSQDPGHRISNSPLHF. The CDR3 nucleotides are TGTGCCAGCAGCCAAGATCCCGGCCACAGGATCTCCAATTCACCCCTCCACTTT. The J gene is TRBJ1-6, the V gene TRBV4-2; TRBD1 is a possible D gene (5 bases). Germline CDR1 and CDR2: LGHNA and YNFKEQ. Trimming pared 0 bases from V and 7 bases from J, leaving 19 bases between. The length of the CDR3 is 18 residues.

The V call is TRBV7-9, the J call TRBJ1-6, with D unresolved. The germline CDR1 and CDR2 sequences are SEHNR and FQNEAQ (reference sequence). V was clipped by 3 bases and J by 14 bases, with 8 bases between them. This CDR3 spans 11 amino acids. CDR3 residues: CASSLGEALHF. Here the CDR3 DNA reads TGTGCCAGCAGCTTGGGAGAAGCCCTCCACTTT.

This sequence joins TRBV5-1 and TRBJ2-5; D might be TRBD2 (5 bases). The J call may not be correct, given that the DNA end is closer to TRBJ2-7. From germline, CDR1 is SGHRS and CDR2 YFSETQ. The CDR3 covers 15 residues. The CDR3 nucleotides are TGCGCCAGCAGCTTGGCCACGGGGTCCACCTACGAGCAGTACTTC. Translated: CASSLATGSTYEQYF.

CDR3 coding DNA: TGCGCCAGCAGCGGGGGACAGGGGGCCCGCGAGCAGTACTTC. Encoded protein: CASSGGQGAREQYF. This rearrangement joins TRBV5-1 to TRBJ2-7, with 12 bases that match TRBD1. The CDR3 covers 14 residues. Germline V gene sequence: CDR1 SGHRS, CDR2 YFSETQ. Unmatched junction bases numbered 5, after V lost 4 bases and J lost 6 bases.

The chain employs TRBV9 and TRBJ1-1; TRBD1 matches 10 bases. CDR3 length equals 16 residues. Per germline, CDR1 SGDLS and CDR2 YYNGEE. V shed 6 bases, J shed 0 bases, and the junction held 8 bases outside the gene matches. CDR3 DNA sequence: TGTGCCAGCACTTTTCCGGACAGGGGGGTGAACACTGAAGCTTTCTTT. Encoded protein: CASTFPDRGVNTEAFF.

V usage is TRBV4-1 and J usage is TRBJ2-3, with D maybe TRBD1 (6 bases). Germline CDR1 and CDR2: MGHRA and YSYEKL. CDR3 length: 19 amino acids. V lost 0 bases and J lost 0, with 19 bases in between. DNA of the CDR3: TGCGCCAGCAGCCAAGACTTGGGGGCGCGTTCTCATAGCACAGATACGCAGTATTTT. This sequence encodes CASSQDLGARSHSTDTQYF.